The 16 T cell receptor beta chains below all came from one sample that was sequenced in a study of blood T cell repertoires in COVID-19. The data were produced by immunoSEQ multiplex PCR, yet TCRdb's version contains in-frame clones alone and is incomplete. The data hold roughly 150,000 clones, with roughly four fifths observed a single time. Sequenced input: peripheral blood. Source of these receptors: a man between 65 and 85 years old who had recovered from COVID-19.

A single count supports this clone. The chain carries TRBV29-1 and TRBJ2-2, with D maybe TRBD2 (6 bases). The V gene lost 2 bases and the J gene lost 8 bases, with 15 bases spanning the gap. The CDR3 is 14 amino acids. The germline V gene has CDR1 SQVTM and CDR2 ANQGSEA. For the CDR3, the DNA is TGCAGCGTTGAACGCGGGAATCGTGTTGGGGAGCTGTTTTTT. It codes for CSVERGNRVGELFF.

The J gene is TRBJ2-7, the V gene TRBV5-4; 7 bases are a match to TRBD2. The CDR3 consists of 15 residues. V shed 3 bases, J shed 4 bases, and the junction held 10 bases outside the gene matches. Germline lookup yields CDR1 SGHNT and CDR2 YYREEE (reference sequence). CDR3 bases: TGTGCCAGCAGCTGGGGCGGGCGGGAGAGATACGAGCAGTACTTC. It is translated as CASSWGGRERYEQYF.

This rearrangement joins TRBV7-9 to TRBJ1-2, with D unclear. Trimming pared 1 base from V and 8 bases from J, leaving 11 bases between. Germline loops: CDR1 SEHNR, CDR2 FQNEAQ (reference sequence). The length of the CDR3 is 13 residues. The CDR3 loop reads CASSLVEMYGYTF. The CDR3 DNA sequence: TGTGCCAGCAGCTTAGTCGAGATGTACGGCTACACCTTC. Variable domain in full (rest from reference TRBV7-9 and TRBJ1-2): DTGVSQNPRHKITKRGQNVTFRCDPISEHNRLYWYRQTLGQGPEFLTYFQNEAQLEKSRLLSDRFSAERPKGSFSTLEIQRTEQGDSAMYLCASSLVEMYGYTFGSGTRLTVV.

This chain links TRBV28 with TRBJ1-5; the match to TRBD1 covers 8 bases. The CDR3 sequence is 13 residues long. Germline V gives CDR1 MDHEN, CDR2 SYDVKM. Unmatched junction bases numbered 8, after V lost 10 bases and J lost 6 bases. The CDR3 sequence: CATLTGDGQPQHF. CDR3 bases: TGTGCCACCCTGACAGGGGACGGTCAGCCCCAGCATTTT.

The rearrangement links TRBV6-5 to TRBJ2-2; 7 bases match TRBD1. The CDR3 sequence is 13 residues long. Germline lookup yields CDR1 MNHEY and CDR2 SVGAGI. V shed 10 bases, J shed 1 base, and the junction held 3 bases outside the gene matches. DNA of the CDR3: TGTGCCACACGACAGGGGAACACCGGGGAGCTGTTTTTT. It encodes CATRQGNTGELFF.

The rearrangement uses TRBV14 and TRBJ2-1; D perhaps matches TRBD2 (5 bases). The germline V gene encodes CDR1 SGHDN and CDR2 FVKESK. The V gene lost 4 bases and the J gene lost 6 bases, with 10 bases spanning the gap. The CDR3 loop spans 13 amino acids. The CDR3 here is CASSPDRGNEQFF. The CDR3 nucleotides read TGTGCCAGCAGCCCGGACCGGGGCAATGAGCAGTTCTTC. The variable domain in full, with the rest retrieved from reference TRBV14 and TRBJ2-1, is EAGVTQFPSHSVIEKGQTVTLRCDPISGHDNLYWYRRVMGKEIKFLLHFVKESKQDESGMPNNRFLAERTGGTYSTLKVQPAELEDSGVYFCASSPDRGNEQFFGPGTRLTVL.

This clone was seen a handful of times. The chain employs TRBV6-1 and TRBJ2-5; 8 bases agree with TRBD2. This CDR3 comprises 16 residues. Germline V gene data show CDR1 as MNHNS and CDR2 as SASEGT. Losses at the gene ends were 3 bases for V and 1 base for J; bases not matched to a gene: 7. The CDR3 spells CASSDALAGVQETQYF. CDR3 DNA sequence: TGTGCCAGCAGTGACGCCCTAGCGGGTGTCCAAGAGACCCAGTACTTC.

The chain joins TRBV6-5 to TRBJ2-2; 11 bases fit TRBD1. Germline assignment: CDR1 MNHEY and CDR2 SVGAGI. V lost 1 base and J lost 6; bases outside the gene matches: 4. The CDR3 consists of 16 residues. CDR3 in amino acids: CASSYFPGQGAGELFF. The CDR3 bases are TGTGCCAGCAGTTACTTTCCGGGACAGGGGGCCGGGGAGCTGTTTTTT.

V usage is TRBV18 and J usage is TRBJ2-3; TRBD2 is a possible D gene (6 bases). V lost 2 bases and J lost 0, with 9 bases in between. The CDR3 runs to 15 residues. CDR1 is KGHSH, CDR2 LQKENI, per germline. CDR3 sequence reads: CASSPGSGSTDTQYF. The CDR3 DNA reads TGTGCCAGCTCACCAGGGAGCGGGAGCACAGATACGCAGTATTTT.

This chain uses TRBV7-9 with TRBJ2-5, with D possibly TRBD2 on 6 matching bases. V was trimmed by 4 bases and J by 5 bases, leaving 17 bases between them. The CDR3 covers 15 residues. The germline V gene encodes CDR1 SEHNR and CDR2 FQNEAQ (reference sequence). CDR3 sequence: CASSWPTGGEETQYF. The CDR3 DNA reads TGTGCCAGCAGCTGGCCAACCGGGGGAGAGGAGACCCAGTACTTC.

This rearrangement joins TRBV6-2 or TRBV6-3 to TRBJ2-7; perhaps TRBD1 as D (6 bases). Germline V CDR1 and CDR2: MNHEY, SVGEGT. V was pared by 4 bases and J by 4 bases, with 14 bases between. The CDR3 extends over 14 amino acids. In DNA form, the CDR3 reads TGTGCCAGCAGTTCGAGGTCAGGGGTATACGAGCAGTACTTC. As protein: CASSSRSGVYEQYF.

This clone was detected only a few times. The gene calls are TRBV2 and TRBJ2-7, with D unresolved. Germline-derived CDR1 and CDR2 are SNHLY and FYNNEI. The CDR3 length is 14 residues. V was trimmed by 7 bases and J by 1 base, leaving 14 bases between them. CDR3 sequence reads: CASTVFTTSYEQYF. CDR3 nucleotides: TGTGCCAGCACTGTTTTTACAACATCCTACGAGCAGTACTTC.

This chain connects TRBV7-8 to TRBJ2-1; the match to TRBD2 covers 14 bases. Trimming at V came to 3 bases and at J to 9 bases, leaving 4 bases not matched to a gene. CDR3 length equals 15 residues. Germline V gene sequence: CDR1 SGHVS, CDR2 FQNEAQ. The chain's CDR3 is CASSFGTSGRFEQFF. Written as DNA, the CDR3 is TGTGCCAGCAGCTTTGGGACTAGCGGGAGATTTGAGCAGTTCTTC. Complete variable domain (other parts from reference TRBV7-8 and TRBJ2-1): GAGVSQSPRYKVAKRGQDVALRCDPISGHVSLFWYQQALGQGPEFLTYFQNEAQLDKSGLPSDRFFAERPEGSVSTLKIQRTQQEDSAVYLCASSFGTSGRFEQFFGPGTRLTVL.

The chain has TRBV15 and TRBJ2-1; 10 bases fit TRBD2. CDR3 length: 17 amino acids. Germline-derived CDR1 and CDR2 are LNHNV and YYDKDF (reference sequence). Trimming at V came to 0 bases and at J to 7 bases, leaving 9 bases not matched to a gene. The CDR3 DNA follows: TGTGCCACCAGCAGAGATATAACTAGCGGGATGAGGAATGAGCAGTTCTTC. This codes for CATSRDITSGMRNEQFF.

This clone was found a few times. The rearrangement uses TRBV2 and TRBJ1-6; D ambiguous. CDR1 and CDR2 (germline): SNHLY, FYNNEI. This CDR3 has 14 amino acids. The germline V and J ends were trimmed by 6 bases and 8 bases, with 14 bases remaining between them. The CDR3 sequence is CASREIIFDSPLHF. In DNA, the CDR3 is TGTGCCAGCAGAGAAATTATTTTCGATTCACCCCTCCACTTT.

This clone has only one observation. V gene TRBV13 combines with J gene TRBJ2-2, with TRBD1 matching over 7 bases. This CDR3 has 15 amino acids. V was clipped by 2 bases and J by 4 bases; unmatched bases: 4. In germline, CDR1 is PRHDT, CDR2 FYEKMQ (reference sequence). Here the CDR3 reads CASSLIQGRTGELFF. CDR3 sequence (DNA): TGTGCCAGCAGCTTAATACAGGGGCGCACCGGGGAGCTGTTTTTT. Variable domain in full (rest from reference TRBV13 and TRBJ2-2): AAGVIQSPRHLIKEKRETATLKCYPIPRHDTVYWYQQGPGQDPQFLISFYEKMQSDKGSIPDRFSAQQFSDYHSELNMSSLELGDSALYFCASSLIQGRTGELFFGEGSRLTVL.